This T cell receptor beta chain was documented in a study of human T cells and chemical hapten exposure. Overall study context: Recorded diagnoses among the mostly female patients were alopecia areata, totalis or universalis.

Time point reported: patch test 3, about 24 weeks after DPC sensitization. The treatment denotes: therapeutic diphenylcyclopropenone sensitization with weekly scalp DPC. This clonotype was recorded a few times. Its antigen is not identified. The study, taken as a whole, reports: Expanded TCRs showed more large CDR3 clusters than pre-sensitization or healthy control sets.

One entry per CDR3 protein, called by TCRdb with MiXCR from the RACE reads. The sample records 150,000 to 200,000 distinct CDR3 sequences, roughly 26% being singletons. CDR1 is SGHRS, CDR2 YFSETQ, per germline. The junction had 6 bases not matched to a gene; V was cut back by 0 bases and J by 4 bases. This CDR3 region has 15 residues. Material: whole blood, obtained in connection with sensitization to the hapten diphenylcyclopropenone (DPC). The TCR comes from a woman younger than 30 with alopecia areata. Some clones in this sample may be carry-over from other donors' samples. V gene TRBV5-1 combines with J gene TRBJ1-2, with 7 nucleotides matching TRBD1. DNA of the CDR3: TGCGCCAGCAGCTTGGGGACGGGACAGTCCTATGGCTACACCTTC. As protein: CASSLGTGQSYGYTF.